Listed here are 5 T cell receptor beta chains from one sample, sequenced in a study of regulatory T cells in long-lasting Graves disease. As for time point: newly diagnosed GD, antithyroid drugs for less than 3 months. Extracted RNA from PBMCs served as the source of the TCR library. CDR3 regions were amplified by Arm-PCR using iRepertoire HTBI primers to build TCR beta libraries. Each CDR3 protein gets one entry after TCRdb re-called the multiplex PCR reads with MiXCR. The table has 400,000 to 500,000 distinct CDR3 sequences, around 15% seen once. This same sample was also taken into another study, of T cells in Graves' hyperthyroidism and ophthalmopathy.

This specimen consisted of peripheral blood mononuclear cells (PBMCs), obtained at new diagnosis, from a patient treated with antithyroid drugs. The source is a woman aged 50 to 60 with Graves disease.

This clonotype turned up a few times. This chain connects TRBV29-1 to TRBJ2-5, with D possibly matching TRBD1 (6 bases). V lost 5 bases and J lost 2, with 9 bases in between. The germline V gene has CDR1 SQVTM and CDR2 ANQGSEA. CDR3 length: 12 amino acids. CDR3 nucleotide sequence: TGCAGCGTTTACAGGGCACAAGAGACCCAGTACTTC. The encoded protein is CSVYRAQETQYF.

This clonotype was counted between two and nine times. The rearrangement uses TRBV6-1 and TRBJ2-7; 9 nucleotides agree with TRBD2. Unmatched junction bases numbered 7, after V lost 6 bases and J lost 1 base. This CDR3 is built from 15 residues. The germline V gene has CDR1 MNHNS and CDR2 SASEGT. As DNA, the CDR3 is TGTGCCAGCAGGCCTCTAGCGGGAATATCCTACGAGCAGTACTTC. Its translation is CASRPLAGISYEQYF.

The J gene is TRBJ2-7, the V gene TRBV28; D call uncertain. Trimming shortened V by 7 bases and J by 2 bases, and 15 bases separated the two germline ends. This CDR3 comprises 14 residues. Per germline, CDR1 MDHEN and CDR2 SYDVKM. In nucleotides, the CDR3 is TGTGCCAGCACGAGCAGCCAAGTAGCCTACGAGCAGTACTTC. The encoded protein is CASTSSQVAYEQYF.

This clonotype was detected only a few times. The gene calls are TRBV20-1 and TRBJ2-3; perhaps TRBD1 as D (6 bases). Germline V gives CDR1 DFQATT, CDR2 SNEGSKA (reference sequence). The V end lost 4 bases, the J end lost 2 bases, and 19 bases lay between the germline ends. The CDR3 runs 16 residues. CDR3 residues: CSATLLPGQNTDTQYF. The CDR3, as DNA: TGCAGTGCTACCCTACTTCCCGGACAGAACACAGATACGCAGTATTTT.

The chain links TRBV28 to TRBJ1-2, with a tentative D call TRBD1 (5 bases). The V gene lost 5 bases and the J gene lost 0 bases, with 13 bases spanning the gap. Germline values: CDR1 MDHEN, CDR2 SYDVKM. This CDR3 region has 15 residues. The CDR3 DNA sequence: TGTGCCAGCAGTGCTCAGGGAGTGTCTAACTATGGCTACACCTTC. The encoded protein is CASSAQGVSNYGYTF.